A few counts support the clone carrying this TCR beta chain. This specimen belongs to a study of blood T cell repertoires in COVID-19. Study-level information: The United States, Italy and Spain provided the acute and convalescent COVID-19 samples. In each case, the material was cDNA or gDNA derived from T cells, B-cell-depleted T cells, or PBMCs.

As originally analysed: The authors estimated nucleated cell counts from reference gene primer amplification. The repertoire was sequenced with immunoSEQ multiplex PCR; TCRdb's copy has only in-frame clones and lacks some. Clone size and V and J calls were adopted from that table, with D and trimming inferred from the DNA. Of some 300,000 clones detected, about 90% appear once; the ten largest clones hold 1.5% to 2%. The CDR3 is 16 amino acids. Germline V gene lookup returns CDR1 LNHNV and CDR2 YYDKDF (reference sequence). With V trimmed by 2 bases and J by 7 bases, 10 bases remained unmatched. Recruited during active infection, patients (from Seattle) were subsequently followed longitudinally.

The chain joins TRBV15 to TRBJ2-1; 8 bases agree with TRBD2. Sequencing was carried out using peripheral blood. The clonotype comes from a young woman with COVID-19, enrolled during active disease. The CDR3, as DNA: TGTGCCACCAGCAGAATACTAGCGGCCTTTGAGAATGAGCAGTTCTTC. It codes for CATSRILAAFENEQFF.